The 21 T cell receptor beta chains reported below all come from one sample, sequenced in a study of blood T cell repertoires in COVID-19 (dated by TCRdb to 2019 to 2021). Receptor amplification or capture employed the immunoSEQ multiplex PCR assay. TCRdb's version of the immuneACCESS table is confined to in-frame rearrangements and falls short of the full clone set. An unresolved V gene accounts for under half of the shortfall where checked; the remainder is of unknown origin. This sample holds approximately 150,000 clones; 80% were observed only once. The ten largest account for 4.5% to 7.5% of the sample. The sequencing input was PBMCs or T cells enriched from blood (not recorded which). The origin of the receptors is a man aged 35 to 55 who had recovered from COVID-19.

The rearrangement uses TRBV28 and TRBJ1-1; D not resolved. From germline, CDR1 is MDHEN and CDR2 SYDVKM. The CDR3 spans 14 residues. V lost 6 bases to trimming and J lost 3 bases, with 14 bases between them. The CDR3 is CASRRVWRDTEAFF. For the CDR3, the DNA is TGTGCCAGCAGAAGGGTGTGGAGGGACACTGAAGCTTTCTTT. Drawing the rest from reference TRBV28 and TRBJ1-1, the complete variable domain is DVKVTQSSRYLVKRTGEKVFLECVQDMDHENMFWYRQDPGLGLRLIYFSYDVKMKEKGDIPEGYSVSREKKERFSLILESASTNQTSMYLCASRRVWRDTEAFFGQGTRLTVV.

The J gene is TRBJ1-2, the V gene TRBV30, with 7 bases aligning to TRBD1. In germline, CDR1 is GTSNPN, CDR2 SVGIG (reference sequence). The CDR3 has 14 amino acids. V trimming: 0 bases; J trimming: 7 bases; junction bases outside the gene matches: 8. DNA for the CDR3: TGTGCCTGGAGTGTTTGGAAGGGGGCCAGTGGCTACACCTTC. The encoded protein is CAWSVWKGASGYTF.

The chain uses TRBV7-7 and TRBJ2-2; 9 bases are a match to TRBD2. Losses at the gene ends were 4 bases for V and 6 bases for J; bases not matched to a gene: 9. Looked up from germline, CDR1 is SSHAT and CDR2 is FNYEAQ (reference sequence). The CDR3 consists of 16 residues. CDR3 coding DNA: TGTGCCAGCAGCTCCGGGACTAGCACGGGGTCCGGGGAGCTGTTTTTT. This codes for CASSSGTSTGSGELFF.

The rearrangement joins TRBV30 to TRBJ2-2; TRBD2 matches at 7 bases. Germline CDR1 reads GTSNPN; CDR2 reads SVGIG (reference sequence). The ends lost 6 bases at V and 5 bases at J; junction bases unmatched: 18. The CDR3 has 17 residues. CDR3 in DNA: TGTGCCTGCGTAGGGGCTAGCGGCCTTTTAGGGACCGGGGAGCTGTTTTTT. It encodes CACVGASGLLGTGELFF.

The DNA for the CDR3 is TGCGCCAGCAGCTTGGCCGGGGGGGAGAATGAAAAACTGTTTTTT. The encoded protein is CASSLAGGENEKLFF. The rearrangement uses TRBV5-1 and TRBJ1-4; D perhaps matches TRBD1 (5 bases). Germline V gene sequence: CDR1 SGHRS, CDR2 YFSETQ. There are 15 residues in the CDR3. V lost 0 bases and J lost 5, with 11 bases in between.

This clone appeared many times. V and J are TRBV14 and TRBJ2-3; D is unclear. Per germline, CDR1 SGHDN and CDR2 FVKESK. CDR3 length equals 15 residues. V gave up 4 bases and J gave up 0 bases, with 11 bases separating them. The CDR3 loop reads CASSPPPGSTDTQYF. The CDR3 DNA sequence: TGTGCCAGCAGCCCCCCTCCAGGAAGCACAGATACGCAGTATTTT. Full variable domain (remainder filled in from reference TRBV14 and TRBJ2-3): EAGVTQFPSHSVIEKGQTVTLRCDPISGHDNLYWYRRVMGKEIKFLLHFVKESKQDESGMPNNRFLAERTGGTYSTLKVQPAELEDSGVYFCASSPPPGSTDTQYFGPGTRLTVL.

V is TRBV11-3 and J is TRBJ2-3; 9 nucleotides match TRBD1. J was trimmed by 2 bases and V by 3 bases; bases with no gene match: 3. The V gene's germline CDR1 is SGHNT and CDR2 YENEEA. The CDR3 is 15 amino acids. The CDR3 here is CASSLTGGNTDTQYF. The CDR3 bases are TGTGCCAGCAGCTTGACAGGGGGGAACACAGATACGCAGTATTTT.

This chain uses TRBV6-5 with TRBJ1-5; D remains unclear. The germline gives CDR1 MNHEY, CDR2 SVGAGI. This CDR3 comprises 13 residues. Trimming removed 0 bases from V and 10 bases from J, with 10 bases in between. In DNA, the CDR3 is TGTGCCAGCAGTTACTCGACGGAGGGACCCCAGCATTTT. Translated: CASSYSTEGPQHF.

This chain uses TRBV7-2 with TRBJ1-4, with 7 bases fitting TRBD1. The junction had 5 bases not matched to a gene; V was cut back by 2 bases and J by 8 bases. Germline V CDR1 and CDR2: SGHTA, FQGNSA. The CDR3 runs 14 residues. CDR3 region: CASSLQGGGEKLFF. Written as DNA, the CDR3 is TGTGCCAGCAGCTTACAGGGGGGAGGCGAAAAACTGTTTTTT.

The chain has TRBV11-3 and TRBJ1-5; no firm D call. The CDR3 totals 14 residues. V was shortened by 0 bases and J by 5 bases, with 8 bases between the two germline ends. Germline V gene sequence: CDR1 SGHNT, CDR2 YENEEA. CDR3 amino acids: CASSLDRIDQPQHF. CDR3 coding DNA: TGTGCCAGCAGCTTAGACAGAATCGATCAGCCCCAGCATTTT.

The V gene is TRBV28, the J gene TRBJ2-7, with 8 nucleotides matching TRBD2. V lost 4 bases to trimming and J lost 3 bases; unmatched junction nucleotides: 11. Germline CDR1 and CDR2: MDHEN and SYDVKM. The CDR3 spans 16 residues. Here the CDR3 DNA reads TGTGCCAGCAGTTCGTCGTCCGGGGGGGCGCGCTACGAGCAGTACTTC. Encoded protein: CASSSSSGGARYEQYF.

The sample holds a few counts of this clone. This sequence joins TRBV19 and TRBJ2-5, with 9 bases identical to TRBD2. This CDR3 has 15 residues. From germline, CDR1 is LNHDA and CDR2 SQIVND (reference sequence). Trimming took 4 bases from V and 4 from J; bases not matched to a gene: 7. The CDR3 here is CASSTQRGAPETQYF. The CDR3, as DNA: TGTGCCAGTAGTACGCAGCGGGGGGCCCCAGAGACCCAGTACTTC.

The chain combines TRBV5-1 with TRBJ2-1, with TRBD1 as a possible D gene (5 bases). Germline-derived CDR1 and CDR2 are SGHRS and YFSETQ. Trimming took 4 bases from V and 7 from J, leaving 21 bases between them. The CDR3 length is 16 residues. CDR3 nucleotides: TGCGCCAGCAGCAGGGGTCCACAGAATCTCCTTAATGAGCAGTTCTTC. Translation gives CASSRGPQNLLNEQFF.

The chain combines TRBV4-1 with TRBJ2-3; 10 nucleotides align to TRBD1. V shed 4 bases and J 4 bases; nucleotides not matched to a gene: 14. The CDR3 loop spans 18 amino acids. Germline V gives CDR1 MGHRA, CDR2 YSYEKL. As DNA, the CDR3 is TGCGCCAGCAGCCCGCAGCCTAACCGGGACAGGGGATCAGATACGCAGTATTTT. It translates to CASSPQPNRDRGSDTQYF.

V usage is TRBV7-2 and J usage is TRBJ1-5; no clear D. The CDR3 totals 14 residues. The ends were cut back, 1 base at V and 7 bases at J, with 11 bases in the middle. Germline-derived CDR1 and CDR2 are SGHTA and FQGNSA. The CDR3 protein is CASSLVGSRQPQHF. The CDR3 coding sequence is TGTGCCAGCAGCTTAGTAGGGAGCAGACAGCCCCAGCATTTT.

The chain couples TRBV7-9 to TRBJ1-5; 7 bases align to TRBD1. CDR1 is SEHNR and CDR2 is FQNEAQ in the germline V gene (reference sequence). The length of the CDR3 is 15 residues. Trimming took 5 bases from V and 2 from J; bases not matched to a gene: 6. CDR3 in amino acids: CASSPSRGGNQPQHF. The CDR3 coding sequence is TGTGCCAGCAGCCCCAGCAGGGGGGGCAATCAGCCCCAGCATTTT.

The J gene is TRBJ2-3, the V gene TRBV7-9; the match to TRBD1 covers 8 bases. This CDR3 contains 16 residues. V dropped 4 bases and J dropped 3; count of bases not matched to a gene: 9. The germline CDR1 and CDR2 sequences are SEHNR and FQNEAQ (reference sequence). The CDR3 nucleotides read TGTGCCAGCAGCTCGAGGAGACAGGGGAGAACAGATACGCAGTATTTT. This translates into CASSSRRQGRTDTQYF.

This chain links TRBV19 with TRBJ1-2, with TRBD1 matching over 8 bases. The CDR3 covers 13 residues. The germline V gene has CDR1 LNHDA and CDR2 SQIVND (reference sequence). V lost 4 bases, J lost 3 bases, and 1 base stayed unmatched. The CDR3 region has the DNA TGTGCCAGTAGTAAGGACAGGGACTATGGCTACACCTTC. Translating it yields CASSKDRDYGYTF.

The DNA for the CDR3 is TGTGCCTGCTCCGTGACTAGCGGGGGGGCCGTGCCCTACAATGAGCAGTTCTTC. This codes for CACSVTSGGAVPYNEQFF. The rearrangement uses TRBV30 and TRBJ2-1; TRBD2 matches at 14 bases. CDR3 size: 18 residues. J was trimmed by 2 bases and V by 6 bases; bases with no gene match: 12. From germline, CDR1 is GTSNPN and CDR2 SVGIG (reference sequence).

The chain combines TRBV12-3 or TRBV12-4 with TRBJ2-5; the D is unclear. Between the trimmed V and J ends, which lost 6 bases and 2 bases, there was a span of 10 bases. This CDR3 has 13 residues. The chain's CDR3 is CASSPGPQETQYF. CDR3 in DNA: TGTGCCAGCAGCCCTGGGCCTCAAGAGACCCAGTACTTC.

This clone was recorded a few times. The rearrangement links TRBV5-1 to TRBJ1-4; D gene uncertain. The CDR3 totals 16 residues. Trimming took off 4 bases at V and 4 bases at J, with 17 bases between the two ends. Per the germline V gene, CDR1 is SGHRS and CDR2 is YFSETQ. The CDR3 nucleotides are TGCGCCAGCAGCCCTTACTCGGGGAGGATTAATGAAAAACTGTTTTTT. It specifies CASSPYSGRINEKLFF.